The rows below give T cell receptor beta chains drawn from one sample of a study of shared clonotypes between healthy human individuals. Only in-frame clones appear in the TCRdb table, and some are missing; sequencing was by immunoSEQ multiplex PCR. Of hundreds of thousands of clones listed, 74% are singletons. The sequencing input was memory CD4+ T cells sorted from blood. The receptors originated from a woman in her 30s in good health. Each CDR3 is given with its conserved first and last residue. A D gene is named only where the DNA matches it firmly. Not every row has a clone size; where given, it reads once, few, many or a size class.

j_call	d_call	clone_size	v_call	cdr3_nt	cdr3_aa
TRBJ2-1	TRBD2	-	TRBV7-2	TGTGCCAGCATCAAAGAAACAGGACTAGCGAAAAATGAGCAGTTCTTC	CASIKETGLAKNEQFF
TRBJ1-2	TRBD1	few	TRBV29-1	TGCAGCGTCGACATAGGGGGCAAGGGCTATGGCTACACCTTC	CSVDIGGKGYGYTF
TRBJ1-3	-	many	TRBV30	TGTGCCTGGAGCCGAGGGGGCTCTGGAAACACCATATATTTT	CAWSRGGSGNTIYF
TRBJ1-3	TRBD1	few	TRBV28	TGTGCCAGCAGTAGGGGACAGGGAAGGAACACCATATATTTT	CASSRGQGRNTIYF
TRBJ1-1	-	-	TRBV5-3	TGTGCCAGAAGCTCAGGGGAAACTGAAGCTTTCTTT	CARSSGETEAFF
TRBJ2-4	TRBD1	-	TRBV7-9	TGTGCCAGCAGCTTAGGGGCGAACAGGGGGCCCCAAAACATTCAGTACTTC	CASSLGANRGPQNIQYF
TRBJ1-4	-	once	TRBV19	TGTGCCACCCAGGGGTTTGCTAATGAAAAACTGTTTTTT	CATQGFANEKLFF
TRBJ2-5	-	-	TRBV6-1	TGTGCCAGCAGTGAGTCGGGTTCTCGAGAGACCCAGTACTTC	CASSESGSRETQYF
TRBJ2-3	TRBD2	-	TRBV18	TGTGCCAGCTCACCAGTGCTAGCGGGTACAGATACGCAGTATTTT	CASSPVLAGTDTQYF
TRBJ2-5	TRBD1	-	TRBV29-1	TGCAGCGCCGCGACAGGGGAAAAAGAGACCCAGTACTTC	CSAATGEKETQYF
TRBJ2-2	TRBD1	-	TRBV28	TGTGCCAGCAGTTTATCGGACAGGGCTTCCGGGGAGCTGTTTTTT	CASSLSDRASGELFF
TRBJ1-1	-	few	TRBV27	TGTGCCAGCAGTAATCGGCGAATGAACACTGAAGCTTTCTTT	CASSNRRMNTEAFF
TRBJ2-7	-	once	TRBV7-9	TGTGCCAGCAGCTTAGGGGTATCTAGCCTCCCCTACGAGCAGTACTTC	CASSLGVSSLPYEQYF
TRBJ1-3	-	-	TRBV9	TGTGCCAGCAGCGTAGCTCGTGGGGAACCCTTAGACTCTGGAAACACCATATATTTT	CASSVARGEPLDSGNTIYF
TRBJ1-1	TRBD1	-	TRBV23-1	TGCGCCAGCAGGACCGACAGGGGGATGAACACTGAAGCTTTCTTT	CASRTDRGMNTEAFF
TRBJ1-4	-	-	TRBV5-1	TGCGCCAGCAGCGGCGGCGGCCCTAATGAAAAACTGTTTTTT	CASSGGGPNEKLFF
TRBJ2-2	TRBD1	-	TRBV6-6	TGTGCCAGCAGTTCCGGACAGGGGAGCACCGGGGAGCTGTTTTTT	CASSSGQGSTGELFF